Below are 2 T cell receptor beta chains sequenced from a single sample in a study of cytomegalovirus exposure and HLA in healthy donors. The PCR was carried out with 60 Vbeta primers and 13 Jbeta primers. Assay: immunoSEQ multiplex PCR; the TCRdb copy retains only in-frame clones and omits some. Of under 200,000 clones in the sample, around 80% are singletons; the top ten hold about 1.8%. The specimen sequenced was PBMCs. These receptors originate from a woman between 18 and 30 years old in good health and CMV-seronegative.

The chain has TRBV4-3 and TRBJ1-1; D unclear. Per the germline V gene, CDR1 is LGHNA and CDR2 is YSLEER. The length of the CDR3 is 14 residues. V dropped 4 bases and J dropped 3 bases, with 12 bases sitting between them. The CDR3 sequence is CASSRSEADTEAFF. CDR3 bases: TGCGCCAGCAGCCGCTCGGAGGCGGACACTGAAGCTTTCTTT.

The CDR3 sequence is CSVESGQYYGYTF. The CDR3 DNA reads as TGCAGCGTTGAATCAGGCCAATACTATGGCTACACCTTC. This chain connects TRBV29-1 to TRBJ1-2; unclear D gene. This CDR3 region has 13 residues. The V end lost 2 bases, the J end lost 3 bases, and 10 bases lay between the germline ends. From germline, CDR1 is SQVTM and CDR2 ANQGSEA.